Following are 2 T cell receptor beta chains from one sample sequenced in a study of blood T cells in healthy people across ages. Primed by a sample-barcoded 5' primer and a J-beta primer mix, a second PCR proceeded for roughly 6 to 12 cycles. MiXCR, applied by TCRdb to the 5' RACE reads, yields one record per CDR3 protein. The sample consists of around 1,900,000 distinct CDR3 sequences, about 39% of them appearing once. Sequencing was carried out using blood. Receptors were obtained from a human donor in good health.

V and J are TRBV7-9 and TRBJ2-1; 10 bases map to TRBD1. CDR3 size: 15 residues. V was clipped by 5 bases and J by 7 bases; unmatched bases: 8. Germline V gives CDR1 SEHNR, CDR2 FQNEAQ (reference sequence). CDR3 nucleotide sequence: TGTGCCAGCAGCCCCGGGACAGGGGACGTGAATGAGCAGTTCTTC. Protein: CASSPGTGDVNEQFF.

About this clonotype: Relative to the germline gene, one junction end is altered; a read error may explain this. The V gene is TRBV7-3, the J gene TRBJ2-7; 13 nucleotides agree with TRBD2. The CDR3 covers 18 residues. CDR1 and CDR2 (germline): SGHTA, FQGTGA. The CDR3 here is CANSSKTSGGTGNNEQYF. The DNA for the CDR3 is TGTGCCAACAGCTCTAAGACTAGCGGGGGGACGGGTAACAATGAGCAGTACTTC.